Below are 22 T cell receptor beta chains sequenced from a single sample in a study of T-cell reconstitution after alpha-beta-depleted transplantation in children. Unique molecular identifiers tagged the TCRbeta library. Each CDR3 protein is one row after TCRdb ran MiXCR on the PCR reads. The table records about 500,000 distinct CDR3 sequences, 30% to 35% of them present only once. This specimen consisted of PBMCs from the stem cell graft donor, obtained from the stem cell graft. The receptors derive from a human donor who donated a stem cell graft to a child with aplastic anemia.

This clonotype was found a few times. The chain combines TRBV12-3 or TRBV12-4 with TRBJ1-1; 8 bases map to TRBD1. J lost 1 base, V lost 7 bases, and 5 bases had no gene match. The length of the CDR3 is 14 residues. The CDR3 loop is CASTVTGANTEAFF. CDR3 sequence (DNA): TGTGCCAGCACCGTGACAGGGGCGAACACTGAAGCTTTCTTT.

This clonotype showed up just a few times. The chain combines TRBV7-2 with TRBJ2-2; a weak D match, TRBD1 (6 bases). CDR1 is SGHTA, CDR2 FQGNSA, per germline. The CDR3 consists of 15 residues. V was shortened by 2 bases and J by 5 bases, with 12 bases between the two germline ends. CDR3: CASSLSGAWTGELFF. CDR3 in DNA: TGTGCCAGCAGCTTATCAGGGGCCTGGACCGGGGAGCTGTTTTTT.

This chain links TRBV7-2 with TRBJ2-4; 7 bases are shared with TRBD2. With 3 bases clipped from V and 9 bases from J, the junction kept 14 bases outside the gene matches. The CDR3 covers 16 residues. CDR1 and CDR2 from the germline V gene are SGHTA and FQGNSA. CDR3 region: CASSFLSAGRGSIQYF. DNA of the CDR3: TGTGCCAGCAGCTTTCTTTCAGCGGGGCGTGGAAGCATTCAGTACTTC.

This chain uses TRBV29-1 with TRBJ2-3, with 7 bases matching TRBD2. CDR3 size: 14 residues. The germline V gene encodes CDR1 SQVTM and CDR2 ANQGSEA. Unmatched junction bases numbered 8, after V lost 3 bases and J lost 5 bases. The DNA for the CDR3 is TGCAGCGTTGATAAATCACCGGGGGGAGATACGCAGTATTTT. Its translation: CSVDKSPGGDTQYF.

This clonotype was detected a few times. The chain links TRBV9 to TRBJ2-5, with 13 bases that match TRBD2. CDR3 size: 18 residues. Germline trimming cut 3 bases from V and 5 bases from J; bases unmatched to any gene: 13. Germline loops: CDR1 SGDLS, CDR2 YYNGEE. CDR3 in DNA: TGTGCCAGCAGCGCTGGGACTAGCGGGACTCACCCTCGGGAGACCCAGTACTTC. Translating it yields CASSAGTSGTHPRETQYF.

This rearrangement joins TRBV5-1 to TRBJ2-3; TRBD1 might be the D (6 bases). The germline V gene encodes CDR1 SGHRS and CDR2 YFSETQ. V lost 4 bases and J 0 bases, leaving 12 bases between the germline ends. This CDR3 has 15 residues. The CDR3 DNA reads TGCGCCAGCAGCCCAGAGCAGGGGAGCACAGATACGCAGTATTTT. Encoded protein: CASSPEQGSTDTQYF.

The rearrangement links TRBV12-3 or TRBV12-4 to TRBJ2-7; 7 positions match TRBD2. Trimming removed 4 bases from V and 7 bases from J; junction bases left unmatched: 10. The CDR3 consists of 14 residues. Here the CDR3 reads CASSWRGGAGEQYF. CDR3 nucleotides: TGTGCCAGCAGTTGGAGGGGAGGGGCGGGGGAGCAGTACTTC.

This clonotype showed up just once. The chain is built from TRBV5-6 and TRBJ1-2; 9 bases match TRBD1. The CDR3 runs to 15 residues. Germline assignment: CDR1 SGHDT and CDR2 YYEEEE. J gave up 6 bases and V 3 bases, and 9 bases lay outside the gene matches. The CDR3 DNA reads as TGTGCCAGCAGCTCCCGCGGACAGGGGAGTAATGGCTACACCTTC. Protein: CASSSRGQGSNGYTF. The entire variable domain, with the rest obtained from reference TRBV5-6 and TRBJ1-2, is as follows: DAGVTQSPTHLIKTRGQQVTLRCSPKSGHDTVSWYQQALGQGPQFIFQYYEEEERQRGNFPDRFSGHQFPNYSSELNVNALLLGDSALYLCASSSRGQGSNGYTFGSGTRLTVV.

The V call is TRBV7-1, the J call TRBJ2-1; TRBD2 aligns across 8 bases. TRBV7-1 is labeled an ORF, and its function is uncertain. The trim removed 5 bases at V and 6 bases at J, leaving 12 bases unmatched. This CDR3 region has 16 residues. DNA of the CDR3: TGTGCCAGCAGCGCCCTAGAAAGCGGGAGTGGCAATGAGCAGTTCTTC. Protein sequence: CASSALESGSGNEQFF.

The chain recombines TRBV20-1 with TRBJ2-1; 11 nucleotides match TRBD2. The germline gives CDR1 DFQATT, CDR2 SNEGSKA (reference sequence). CDR3 size: 16 residues. V gave up 2 bases and J gave up 3 bases; unmatched junction bases: 6. Here the CDR3 DNA reads TGCAGTGCTAGACCCTTGACTAGCGGGAACTACAATGAGCAGTTCTTC. This sequence encodes CSARPLTSGNYNEQFF.

This sequence joins TRBV12-3 or TRBV12-4 and TRBJ2-1; TRBD1 might be the D (6 bases). The CDR3 length is 16 residues. With 8 bases removed from V and 0 bases from J, the gap between germline ends came to 17 bases. The CDR3, as DNA: TGTGCCAGCTCTCCCCCCACAGGGAGCTCCTACAATGAGCAGTTCTTC. Translated, it gives CASSPPTGSSYNEQFF.

The V call is TRBV5-1, the J call TRBJ1-2, with D unresolved. V lost 4 bases to trimming and J lost 1 base, with 8 bases between them. The CDR3 extends over 13 amino acids. Germline CDR1 reads SGHRS; CDR2 reads YFSETQ. The CDR3 coding sequence is TGCGCCAGCAGCACAACAGATAACTATGGCTACACCTTC. Translating gives CASSTTDNYGYTF. Full variable domain (remainder filled in from reference TRBV5-1 and TRBJ1-2): KAGVTQTPRYLIKTRGQQVTLSCSPISGHRSVSWYQQTPGQGLQFLFEYFSETQRNKGNFPGRFSGRQFSNSRSEMNVSTLELGDSALYLCASSTTDNYGYTFGSGTRLTVV.

The chain is built from TRBV25-1 and TRBJ1-1; TRBD1 might be the D (6 bases). V was pared by 4 bases and J by 6 bases, with 18 bases between. Per germline, CDR1 MGHDK and CDR2 SYGVNS. The CDR3 runs to 15 residues. The CDR3 coding sequence is TGTGCCAGCAGTGCCCAAAGGAGGGGGATTGCTGAAGCTTTCTTT. Amino acids: CASSAQRRGIAEAFF.

Only a few counts were recorded for this clonotype. This rearrangement joins TRBV7-2 to TRBJ2-7, with 8 nucleotides matching TRBD2. This CDR3 is built from 13 residues. V lost 3 bases, J lost 4 bases, and 2 bases stayed unmatched. Germline values: CDR1 SGHTA, CDR2 FQGNSA. CDR3 DNA sequence: TGTGCCAGCAGCTTGGGACTAGAGTACGAGCAGTACGTC. This gives the protein CASSLGLEYEQYV.

This clonotype was detected only a few times. The CDR3 here is CASSLMAAGTDTQYF. CDR3 DNA: TGTGCCAGCAGCTTAATGGCGGCGGGCACAGATACGCAGTATTTT. V usage is TRBV7-3 and J usage is TRBJ2-3; no firm D call. This CDR3 is built from 15 residues. With 1 base removed from V and 1 base from J, the gap between germline ends came to 9 bases. CDR1 is SGHTA and CDR2 is FQGTGA in the germline V gene.

The chain links TRBV29-1 to TRBJ1-5; no firm D call. CDR1 is SQVTM and CDR2 is ANQGSEA in the germline V gene. V lost 5 bases to trimming and J lost 0 bases, with 11 bases between them. The CDR3 consists of 14 residues. The CDR3 reads CSVREDFSNQPQHF. Here the CDR3 DNA reads TGCAGCGTTCGAGAAGACTTTAGCAATCAGCCCCAGCATTTT.

This clonotype occurred once. This may stem from a read error, because a much larger clone lies one nucleotide away. The chain combines TRBV29-1 with TRBJ2-1; no definite D call. This CDR3 region has 11 residues. Germline lookup yields CDR1 SQVTM and CDR2 ANQGSEA. Trimming pared 3 bases from V and 5 bases from J, leaving 5 bases between. The DNA of the CDR3 is TGCAGCGTTGAGGCCCACAATGAGCAGTTCTTC. It translates to CSVEAHNEQFF.

The chain recombines TRBV27 with TRBJ1-4, with D unresolved. The CDR3 contains 14 residues. Trimming stripped 6 bases from V and 7 bases from J, with 15 bases between. CDR1 and CDR2 from the germline V gene are MNHEY and SMNVEV (reference sequence). The CDR3 coding sequence is TGTGCCAGCAGCACCCCTCCTTGGCGTGAAAAACTGTTTTTT. Protein sequence: CASSTPPWREKLFF.

This clonotype was observed many times. DNA for the CDR3: TGCAGTGCTAGGCTAGCGGTGCCTAAGGACGAGCAGTACTTC. This gives the protein CSARLAVPKDEQYF. The chain joins TRBV20-1 to TRBJ2-7, with 7 bases matching TRBD2. The V gene end was trimmed by 3 bases and the J gene end by 5 bases; junction bases not matched to a gene: 10. Per the germline V gene, CDR1 is DFQATT and CDR2 is SNEGSKA (reference sequence). The CDR3 spans 14 residues.

The chain joins TRBV7-2 to TRBJ2-2, with 9 nucleotides matching TRBD2. In germline, CDR1 is SGHTA, CDR2 FQGNSA. V trimming: 2 bases; J trimming: 7 bases; junction bases outside the gene matches: 8. This CDR3 is 16 amino acids long. CDR3 DNA: TGTGCCAGCAGCTTAAACGCAGCGGGAGGAGGCGGGGAGCTGTTTTTT. Its translation: CASSLNAAGGGGELFF.

This clonotype was observed a few times. This rearrangement joins TRBV6-2 or TRBV6-3 to TRBJ2-5; 13 nucleotides align to TRBD2. Germline V gives CDR1 MNHEY, CDR2 SVGEGT. With 8 bases clipped from V and 5 bases from J, the junction kept 5 bases outside the gene matches. CDR3 length: 14 residues. In DNA form, the CDR3 reads TGTGCCAGCCGGACTAGCGGGAGTGGGGAGACCCAGTACTTC. Residues: CASRTSGSGETQYF.

A few counts support this clonotype. The J gene is TRBJ2-7, the V gene TRBV12-3 or TRBV12-4; D may be TRBD1 (7 bases). The CDR3 covers 14 residues. The V end was cut by 5 bases, the J end by 5 bases, with 16 bases between. In DNA form, the CDR3 reads TGTGCCAGCAGTATAAGCGGAGGGGGCCACGAGCAGTACTTC. Protein: CASSISGGGHEQYF.